Here is one TCR beta chain with its context. Its antigen is unidentified. The CDR3 goes on 3 residues after the read ends, and that part is filled in from the germline J gene. Genomic DNA, averaging approximately 1,200 ng per sample, yielded TCR beta CDR3 via immunoSEQ. Sequencing used immunoSEQ multiplex PCR; TCRdb keeps in-frame clones, though not all of them. Recorded for this sample: 20,000 to 25,000 clones. These data belong to a study of T cells in women clearing cervical HPV infection. Across the study: Cases' blood sampling followed lesion detection by median around 23 weeks (90 to 200).

This CDR3 is built from 15 residues. Germline CDR1 DFQATT, CDR2 SNEGSKA (reference sequence). V was pared by 5 bases and J by 3 bases, with 17 bases between. Study results and caveats: CIN3+ cases had significantly higher TCR repertoire richness than controls, but evenness did not differ. Cases carried less TRBV6-7 than controls: approximately 0.1% versus 0.16%.

The sample consisted of blood buffy coat. The chain combines TRBV20-1 with TRBJ2-1; D uncertain. The TCR was taken from a woman between 18 and 70 years old with a cervical HPV16 infection that either progressed to CIN3+ or cleared (not recorded which). The chain's CDR3 is CSAPPQARFYNEQFF. The covered CDR3 bases are TGCAGTGCTCCCCCGCAGGCCCGATTCTACAATGAG.